This TCR beta chain was found in a study of identical twins. Only a few counts were recorded for this clonotype. TCRdb redid the calling of the 5' RACE reads with MiXCR, one entry per CDR3 protein. This sample has 550,000 to 700,000 distinct CDR3 sequences, with around 21% found just once. The CDR3 covers 16 residues. The V end lost 5 bases, the J end lost 4 bases, and 20 bases lay between the germline ends. Germline V gene data show CDR1 as SGHVS and CDR2 as FQNEAQ. The same sample was also used in a study of T cells expressing NK-cell markers.

The TCR comes from a woman aged 18-35 years in good health. The sequenced sample consisted of PBMCs. The gene calls are TRBV7-8 and TRBJ1-1; TRBD1 is a possible D gene (5 bases). The CDR3 sequence: CASSLRDLDSGTEAFF. In nucleotides, the CDR3 is TGTGCCAGCAGCCTCCGGGACCTCGACTCAGGCACTGAAGCTTTCTTT.